The sequence of this T cell receptor (beta chain) was determined in a study of OX40 agonist ivuxolimab in advanced cancers. CDR3 size: 15 residues. Between the trimmed V and J ends, which lost 4 bases and 1 base, there was a span of 13 bases. Germline CDR1 is SEHNR and CDR2 is FQNEAQ (reference sequence). Sequencing used immunoSEQ multiplex PCR; TCRdb keeps in-frame clones, though not all of them. The sample shows some 70,000 clones, more than 70% of them seen only once. J is TRBJ2-5 and V is TRBV7-9, with TRBD2 as a possible D gene (7 bases). This sequence was found in an adult with an advanced solid tumor such as melanoma, head and neck, liver or kidney cancer. The sequences come from CD4+ or CD8+ T cells sorted from blood, collected in a trial of the OX40 agonist ivuxolimab. The CDR3 DNA reads TGTGCCAGCAGCTATAGGGGGGGTGGCCAAGAGACCCAGTACTTC. Its translation: CASSYRGGGQETQYF.